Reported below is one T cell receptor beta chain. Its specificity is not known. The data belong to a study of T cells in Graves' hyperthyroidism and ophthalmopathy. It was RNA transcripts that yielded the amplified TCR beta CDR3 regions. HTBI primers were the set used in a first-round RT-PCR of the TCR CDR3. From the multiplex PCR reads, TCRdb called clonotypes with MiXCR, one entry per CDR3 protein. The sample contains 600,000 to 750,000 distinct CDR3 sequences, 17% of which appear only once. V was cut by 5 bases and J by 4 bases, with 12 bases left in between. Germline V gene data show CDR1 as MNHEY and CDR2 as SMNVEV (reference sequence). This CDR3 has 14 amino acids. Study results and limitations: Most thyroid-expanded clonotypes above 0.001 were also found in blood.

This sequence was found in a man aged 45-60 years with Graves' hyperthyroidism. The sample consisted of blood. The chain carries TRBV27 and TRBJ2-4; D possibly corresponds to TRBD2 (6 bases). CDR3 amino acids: CASSTTSLKNIQYF. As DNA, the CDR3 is TGTGCCAGCAGTACTACTAGCTTGAAAAACATTCAGTACTTC.